The following is a T cell receptor beta chain sequence with its context. The antigen remains unidentified. One tube held mixed TRB-A and TRB-B primer pools for touch-down PCR. Reanalyzing the multiplex PCR reads, TCRdb keeps one entry per CDR3 protein, without DNA. The sample holds 3,000 to 4,000 distinct CDR3 sequences. Each sample's input was 200 to 250 ng genomic DNA, 30,000 to 45,000 genome equivalents. This entry comes from a study of T cell clusters in autoimmune cytopenias. Study-level results: Primary autoimmune cytopenia patients appeared to lack physiological T cell clusters present in healthy donors. The T cell clusters were defined only in silico, without experimental functional validation.

CDR3 length equals 17 residues. CDR1 LNHDA and CDR2 SQIVND come from the germline V gene (reference sequence). Input material: peripheral blood. This clonotype was sampled from a human donor with an autoimmune cytopenia, with autoimmune hepatitis or in good health (not recorded which). J is TRBJ2-5 and V is TRBV19; TCRdb outputs TRBD2, but without DNA this stays unchecked. CDR3 residues: CASSIGLAGVGQETQYF.